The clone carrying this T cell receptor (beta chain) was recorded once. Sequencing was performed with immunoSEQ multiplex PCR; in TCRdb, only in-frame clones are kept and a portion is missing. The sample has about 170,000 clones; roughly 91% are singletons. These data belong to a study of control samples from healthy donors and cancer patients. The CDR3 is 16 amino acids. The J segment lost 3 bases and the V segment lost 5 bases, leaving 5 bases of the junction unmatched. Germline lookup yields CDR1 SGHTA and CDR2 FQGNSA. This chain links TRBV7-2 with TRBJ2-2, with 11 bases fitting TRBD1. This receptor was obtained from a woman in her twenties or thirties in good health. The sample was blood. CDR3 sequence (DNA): TGTGCCAGCAGCAAAGGACAGGGGGCTTACACCGGGGAGCTGTTTTTT. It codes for CASSKGQGAYTGELFF.